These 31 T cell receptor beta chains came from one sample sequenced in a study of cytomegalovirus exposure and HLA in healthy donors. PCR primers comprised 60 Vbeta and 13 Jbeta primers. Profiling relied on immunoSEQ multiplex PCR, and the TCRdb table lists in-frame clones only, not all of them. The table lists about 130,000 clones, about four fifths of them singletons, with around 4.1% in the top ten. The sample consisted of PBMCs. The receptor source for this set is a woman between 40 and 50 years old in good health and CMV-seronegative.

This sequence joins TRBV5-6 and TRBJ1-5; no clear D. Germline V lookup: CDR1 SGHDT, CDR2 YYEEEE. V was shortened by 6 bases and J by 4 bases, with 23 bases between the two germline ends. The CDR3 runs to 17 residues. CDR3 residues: CASTNSRSWTPNQPQHF. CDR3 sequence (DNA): TGTGCCAGCACCAATTCCCGGAGCTGGACTCCAAATCAGCCCCAGCATTTT.

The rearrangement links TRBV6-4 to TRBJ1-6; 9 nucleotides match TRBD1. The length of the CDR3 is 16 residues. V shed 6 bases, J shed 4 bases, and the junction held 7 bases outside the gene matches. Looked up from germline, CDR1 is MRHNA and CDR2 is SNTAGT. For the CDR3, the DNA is TGTGCCAGCAGACAGGACAGGGGCCCGTATAATTCACCCCTCCACTTT. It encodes CASRQDRGPYNSPLHF.

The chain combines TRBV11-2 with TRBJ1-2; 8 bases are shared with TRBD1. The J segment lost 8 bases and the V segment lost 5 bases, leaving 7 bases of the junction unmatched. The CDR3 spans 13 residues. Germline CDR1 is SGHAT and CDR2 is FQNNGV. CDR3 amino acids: CASSVTGGTGYTF. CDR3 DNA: TGTGCCAGCAGCGTTACAGGGGGAACCGGCTACACCTTC.

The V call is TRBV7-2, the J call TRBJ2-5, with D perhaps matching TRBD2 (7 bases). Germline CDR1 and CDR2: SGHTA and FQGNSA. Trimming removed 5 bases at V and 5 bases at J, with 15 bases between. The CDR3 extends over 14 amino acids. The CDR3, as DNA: TGTGCCAGCAGCAGGGGGGGGGCCCGGGAGACCCAGTACTTC. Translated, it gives CASSRGGARETQYF.

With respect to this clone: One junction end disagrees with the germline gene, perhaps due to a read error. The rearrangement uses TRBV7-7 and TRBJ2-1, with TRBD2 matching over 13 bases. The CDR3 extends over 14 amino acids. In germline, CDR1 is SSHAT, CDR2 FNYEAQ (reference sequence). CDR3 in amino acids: CASSGTSGDNEQFF. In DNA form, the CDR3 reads TGTGCTAGCAGCGGGACTAGCGGGGACAATGAGCAGTTCTTC.

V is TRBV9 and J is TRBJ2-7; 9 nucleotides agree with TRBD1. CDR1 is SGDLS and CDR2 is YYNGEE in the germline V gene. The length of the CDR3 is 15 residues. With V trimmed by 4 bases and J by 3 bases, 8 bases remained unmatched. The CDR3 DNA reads TGTGCCAGCAGCTATGAGGGGACAGGGATCTACGAGCAGTACTTC. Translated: CASSYEGTGIYEQYF. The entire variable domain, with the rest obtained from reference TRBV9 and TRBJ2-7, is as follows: DSGVTQTPKHLITATGQRVTLRCSPRSGDLSVYWYQQSLDQGLQFLIQYYNGEERAKGNILERFSAQQFPDLHSELNLSSLELGDSALYFCASSYEGTGIYEQYFGPGTRLTVT.

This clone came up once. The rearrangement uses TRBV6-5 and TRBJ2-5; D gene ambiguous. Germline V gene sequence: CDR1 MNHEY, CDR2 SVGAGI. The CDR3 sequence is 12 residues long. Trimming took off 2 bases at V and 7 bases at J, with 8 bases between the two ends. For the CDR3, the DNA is TGTGCCAGCAGTTACGCGTCAGGGACCCAGTACTTC. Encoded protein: CASSYASGTQYF.

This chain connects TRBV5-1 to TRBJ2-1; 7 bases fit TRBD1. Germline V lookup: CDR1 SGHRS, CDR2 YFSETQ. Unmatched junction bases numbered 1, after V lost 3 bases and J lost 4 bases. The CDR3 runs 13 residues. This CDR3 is CASSWGQYNEQFF. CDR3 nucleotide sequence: TGCGCCAGCAGCTGGGGACAGTACAATGAGCAGTTCTTC.

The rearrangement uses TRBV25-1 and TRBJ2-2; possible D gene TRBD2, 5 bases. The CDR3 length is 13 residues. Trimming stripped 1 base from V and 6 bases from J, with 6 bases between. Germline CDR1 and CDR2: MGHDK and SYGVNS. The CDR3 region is CASSEWRSGELFF. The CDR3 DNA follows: TGTGCCAGCAGTGAATGGAGGTCCGGGGAGCTGTTTTTT.

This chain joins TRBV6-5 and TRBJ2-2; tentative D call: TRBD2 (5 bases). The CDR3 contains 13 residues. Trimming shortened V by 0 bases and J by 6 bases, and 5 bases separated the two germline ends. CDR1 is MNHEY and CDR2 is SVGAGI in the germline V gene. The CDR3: CASSYSRAGELFF. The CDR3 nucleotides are TGTGCCAGCAGTTACTCGCGGGCCGGGGAGCTGTTTTTT.

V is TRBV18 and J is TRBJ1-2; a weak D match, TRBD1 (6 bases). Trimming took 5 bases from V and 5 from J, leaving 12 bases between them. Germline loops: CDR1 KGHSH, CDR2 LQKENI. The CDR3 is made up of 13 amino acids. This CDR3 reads CASSSDSVYGYTF. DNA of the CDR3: TGTGCCAGCTCATCGGACAGTGTGTATGGCTACACCTTC.

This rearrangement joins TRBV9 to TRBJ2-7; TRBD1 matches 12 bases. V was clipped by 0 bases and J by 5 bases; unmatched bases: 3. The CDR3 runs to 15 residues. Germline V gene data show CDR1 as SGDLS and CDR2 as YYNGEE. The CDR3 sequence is CASSVGDRGHNEQYF. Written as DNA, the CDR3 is TGTGCCAGCAGCGTAGGGGACAGGGGGCACAACGAGCAGTACTTC.

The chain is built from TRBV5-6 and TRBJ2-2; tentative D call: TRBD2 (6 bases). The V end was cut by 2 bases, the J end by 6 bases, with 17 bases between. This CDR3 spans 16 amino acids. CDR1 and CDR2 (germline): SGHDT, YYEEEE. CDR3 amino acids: CASSFGDSRSSGELFF. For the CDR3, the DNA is TGTGCCAGCAGCTTCGGGGACTCCCGAAGCTCCGGGGAGCTGTTTTTT.

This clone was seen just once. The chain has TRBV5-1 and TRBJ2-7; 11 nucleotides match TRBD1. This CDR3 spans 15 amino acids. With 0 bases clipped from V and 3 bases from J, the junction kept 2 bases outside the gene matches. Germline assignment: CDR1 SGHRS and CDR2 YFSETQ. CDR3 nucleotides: TGCGCCAGCAGCTTGGCTGGGACAGGGGGCTACGAGCAGTACTTC. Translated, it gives CASSLAGTGGYEQYF.

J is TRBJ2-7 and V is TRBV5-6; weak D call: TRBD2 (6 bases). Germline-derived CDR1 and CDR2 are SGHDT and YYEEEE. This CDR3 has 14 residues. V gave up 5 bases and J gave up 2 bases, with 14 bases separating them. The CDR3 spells CASRTGTGPYEQYF. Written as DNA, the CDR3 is TGTGCCAGCAGGACGGGGACTGGTCCCTACGAGCAGTACTTC.

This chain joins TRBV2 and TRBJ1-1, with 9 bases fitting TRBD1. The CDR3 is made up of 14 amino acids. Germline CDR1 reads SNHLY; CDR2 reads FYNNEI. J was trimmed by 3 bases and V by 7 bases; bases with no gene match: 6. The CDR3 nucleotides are TGTGCCAGCATCTTCAACAGGGGGCACACTGAAGCTTTCTTT. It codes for CASIFNRGHTEAFF.

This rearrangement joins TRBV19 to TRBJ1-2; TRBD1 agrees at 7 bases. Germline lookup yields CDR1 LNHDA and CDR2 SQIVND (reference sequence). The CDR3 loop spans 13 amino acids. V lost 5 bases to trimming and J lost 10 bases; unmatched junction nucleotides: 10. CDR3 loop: CASSLGTALYYTF. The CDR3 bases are TGTGCCAGTAGTCTCGGGACAGCGCTATACTACACCTTC.

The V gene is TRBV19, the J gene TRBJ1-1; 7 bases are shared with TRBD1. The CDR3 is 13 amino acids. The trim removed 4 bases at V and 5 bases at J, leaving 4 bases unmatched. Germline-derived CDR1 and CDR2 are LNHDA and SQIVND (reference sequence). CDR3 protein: CASSTTGETEAFF. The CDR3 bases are TGTGCCAGTAGTACTACAGGGGAAACTGAAGCTTTCTTT.

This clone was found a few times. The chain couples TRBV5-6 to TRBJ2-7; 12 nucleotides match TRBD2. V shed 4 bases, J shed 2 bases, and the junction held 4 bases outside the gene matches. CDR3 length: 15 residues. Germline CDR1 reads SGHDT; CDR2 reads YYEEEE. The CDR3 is CASSQLAGGTYEQYF. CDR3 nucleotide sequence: TGTGCCAGCAGCCAACTAGCGGGAGGAACCTACGAGCAGTACTTC.

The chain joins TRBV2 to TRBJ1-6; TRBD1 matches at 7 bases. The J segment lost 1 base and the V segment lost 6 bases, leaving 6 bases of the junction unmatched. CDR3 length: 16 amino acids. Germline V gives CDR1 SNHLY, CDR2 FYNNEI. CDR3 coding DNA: TGTGCCAGCAGAGACAGGGATTTTTCCTATAATTCACCCCTCCACTTT. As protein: CASRDRDFSYNSPLHF.

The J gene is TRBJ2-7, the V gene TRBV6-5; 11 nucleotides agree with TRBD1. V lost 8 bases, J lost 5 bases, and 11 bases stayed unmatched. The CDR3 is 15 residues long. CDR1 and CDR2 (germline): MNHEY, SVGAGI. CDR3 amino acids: CASAEAGTGGHEQYF. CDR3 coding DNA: TGTGCCAGCGCGGAAGCCGGGACAGGGGGACACGAGCAGTACTTC.

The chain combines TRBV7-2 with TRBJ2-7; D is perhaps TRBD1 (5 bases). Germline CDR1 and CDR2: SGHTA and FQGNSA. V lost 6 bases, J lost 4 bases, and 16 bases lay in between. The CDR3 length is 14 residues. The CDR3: CASSLGVAPYEQYF. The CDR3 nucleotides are TGTGCCAGCAGTCTAGGGGTTGCCCCTTACGAGCAGTACTTC. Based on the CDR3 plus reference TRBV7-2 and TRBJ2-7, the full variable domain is GAGVSQSPSNKVTEKGKDVELRCDPISGHTALYWYRQSLGQGLEFLIYFQGNSAPDKSGLPSDRFSAERTGGSVSTLTIQRTQQEDSAVYLCASSLGVAPYEQYFGPGTRLTVT.

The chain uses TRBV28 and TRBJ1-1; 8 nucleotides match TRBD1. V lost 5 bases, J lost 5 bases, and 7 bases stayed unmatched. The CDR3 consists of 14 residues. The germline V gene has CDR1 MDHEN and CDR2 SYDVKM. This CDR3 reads CASSPRTGRTEAFF. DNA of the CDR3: TGTGCCAGCAGTCCCCGGACAGGGAGGACTGAAGCTTTCTTT. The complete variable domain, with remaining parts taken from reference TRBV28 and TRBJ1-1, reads DVKVTQSSRYLVKRTGEKVFLECVQDMDHENMFWYRQDPGLGLRLIYFSYDVKMKEKGDIPEGYSVSREKKERFSLILESASTNQTSMYLCASSPRTGRTEAFFGQGTRLTVV.

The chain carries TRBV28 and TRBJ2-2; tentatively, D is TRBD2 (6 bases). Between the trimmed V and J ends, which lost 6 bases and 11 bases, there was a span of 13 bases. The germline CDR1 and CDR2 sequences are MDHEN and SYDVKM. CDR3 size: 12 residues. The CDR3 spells CASSIAGPELFF. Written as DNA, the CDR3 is TGTGCCAGCAGCATCGCGGGGCCCGAGCTGTTTTTT.

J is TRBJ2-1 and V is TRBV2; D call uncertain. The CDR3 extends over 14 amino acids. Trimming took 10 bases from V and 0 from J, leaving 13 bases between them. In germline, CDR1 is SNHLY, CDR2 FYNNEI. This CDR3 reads CAILVASSYNEQFF. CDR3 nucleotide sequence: TGTGCCATCCTTGTGGCCTCCTCCTACAATGAGCAGTTCTTC.

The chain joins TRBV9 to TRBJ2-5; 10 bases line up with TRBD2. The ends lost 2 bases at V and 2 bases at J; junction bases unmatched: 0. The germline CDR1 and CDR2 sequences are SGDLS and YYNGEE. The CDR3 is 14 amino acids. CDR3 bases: TGTGCCAGCAGCGTGGGACTAGCGCAAGAGACCCAGTACTTC. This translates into CASSVGLAQETQYF.

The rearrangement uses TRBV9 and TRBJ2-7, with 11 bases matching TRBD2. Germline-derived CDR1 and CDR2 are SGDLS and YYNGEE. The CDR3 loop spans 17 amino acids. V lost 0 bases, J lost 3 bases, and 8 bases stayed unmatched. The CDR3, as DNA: TGTGCCAGCAGCGTAGGAAGTAGCGGGAGGGTAAACTACGAGCAGTACTTC. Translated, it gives CASSVGSSGRVNYEQYF.

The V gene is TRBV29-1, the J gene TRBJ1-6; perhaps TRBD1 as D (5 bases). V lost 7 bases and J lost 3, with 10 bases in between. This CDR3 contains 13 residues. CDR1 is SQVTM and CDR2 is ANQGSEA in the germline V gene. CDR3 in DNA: TGCAGCGCTCGCAGGGACTATAATTCACCCCTCCACTTT. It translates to CSARRDYNSPLHF.

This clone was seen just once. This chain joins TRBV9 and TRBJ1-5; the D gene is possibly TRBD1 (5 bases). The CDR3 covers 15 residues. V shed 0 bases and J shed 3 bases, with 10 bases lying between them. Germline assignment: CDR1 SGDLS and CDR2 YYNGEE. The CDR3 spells CASSVDGHANQPQHF. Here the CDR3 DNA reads TGTGCCAGCAGCGTAGACGGACATGCCAATCAGCCCCAGCATTTT.

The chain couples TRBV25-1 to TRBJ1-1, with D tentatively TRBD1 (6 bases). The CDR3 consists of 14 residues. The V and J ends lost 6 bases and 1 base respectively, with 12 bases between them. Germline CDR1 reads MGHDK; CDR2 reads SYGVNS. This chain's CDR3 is CASRPQGSNTEAFF. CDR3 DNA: TGTGCCAGCAGGCCACAGGGCTCGAACACTGAAGCTTTCTTT.

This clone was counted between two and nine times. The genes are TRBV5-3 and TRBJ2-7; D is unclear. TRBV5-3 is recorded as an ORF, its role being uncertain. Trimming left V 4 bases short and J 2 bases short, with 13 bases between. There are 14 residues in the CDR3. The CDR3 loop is CARSPATEPYEQYF. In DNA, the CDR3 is TGTGCCAGAAGCCCGGCGACGGAGCCCTACGAGCAGTACTTC.